These 24 T cell receptor beta chains were all obtained from the same sample, sequenced in a study of early stage breast cancer tumors. Using immunoSEQ multiplex PCR, the repertoire was profiled, and TCRdb retains in-frame clones only, with some absent. The sample records roughly 30,000 clones, roughly 55% being singletons. The sample was breast tumor tissue. The receptors come from a person aged 45 to 59 with breast cancer.

This clone has just a few counts. The rearrangement joins TRBV30 to TRBJ1-2; TRBD1 aligns across 9 bases. Trimming at V came to 2 bases and at J to 4 bases, leaving 14 bases not matched to a gene. Germline lookup yields CDR1 GTSNPN and CDR2 SVGIG (reference sequence). This CDR3 is built from 17 residues. The CDR3 nucleotides are TGTGCCTGGAGTCCCCCGGGACAGGGCTTGACTAGCTATGGCTACACCTTC. This gives the protein CAWSPPGQGLTSYGYTF. The whole variable domain, filled in from reference TRBV30 and TRBJ1-2, reads SQTIHQWPATLVQPVGSPLSLECTVEGTSNPNLYWYRQAAGRGLQLLFYSVGIGQISSEVPQNLSASRPQDRQFILSSKKLLLSDSGFYLCAWSPPGQGLTSYGYTFGSGTRLTVV.

This clone was observed a handful of times. J is TRBJ1-2 and V is TRBV30; TRBD1 might be the D (5 bases). The CDR3 loop spans 10 amino acids. V lost 4 bases, J lost 6 bases, and 6 bases lay in between. Germline CDR1 and CDR2: GTSNPN and SVGIG (reference sequence). CDR3 nucleotides: TGTGCCTGGATGGGGGATGGCTACACCTTC. As protein: CAWMGDGYTF.

V and J are TRBV19 and TRBJ2-1; 8 nucleotides line up with TRBD2. CDR1 LNHDA and CDR2 SQIVND come from the germline V gene (reference sequence). The CDR3 covers 15 residues. The V and J ends lost 3 bases and 6 bases, in that order; junction bases with no gene match: 7. This CDR3 is CASSMGAGVGNEQFF. In DNA form, the CDR3 reads TGTGCCAGTAGTATGGGAGCGGGAGTGGGCAATGAGCAGTTCTTC.

The chain couples TRBV5-1 to TRBJ2-2; D uncertain. This CDR3 has 14 residues. CDR1 is SGHRS and CDR2 is YFSETQ in the germline V gene. Trimming pared 1 base from V and 8 bases from J, leaving 12 bases between. CDR3 amino acids: CASSLQVPEGELFF. The CDR3 nucleotides read TGCGCCAGCAGCTTGCAGGTTCCCGAGGGGGAGCTGTTTTTT.

This clone was recorded a few times. V usage is TRBV19 and J usage is TRBJ2-1; perhaps TRBD1 as D (5 bases). The V and J ends lost 0 bases and 3 bases respectively, with 12 bases between them. Germline CDR1 LNHDA, CDR2 SQIVND (reference sequence). The CDR3 spans 16 residues. The CDR3 loop reads CASSIDQYQGYNEQFF. Here the CDR3 DNA reads TGTGCCAGTAGTATAGATCAGTATCAGGGCTACAATGAGCAGTTCTTC.

This clone was picked up a small number of times. The chain couples TRBV4-3 to TRBJ1-5; no reliable D call. V was pared by 0 bases and J by 4 bases, with 4 bases between. The CDR3 is 13 residues long. CDR1 is LGHNA, CDR2 YSLEER, per germline. The CDR3 loop is CASSQEPNQPQHF. The CDR3 DNA follows: TGCGCCAGCAGCCAAGAGCCTAATCAGCCCCAGCATTTT.

This clone was seen ten or more times. The chain recombines TRBV14 with TRBJ2-2; TRBD2 might be the D (5 bases). Trimming cost V 0 bases and J 1 base, with 6 bases left between them. The CDR3 covers 15 residues. Germline lookup yields CDR1 SGHDN and CDR2 FVKESK. The CDR3 sequence is CASSQELGNTGELFF. The DNA for the CDR3 is TGTGCCAGCAGCCAAGAACTAGGGAACACCGGGGAGCTGTTTTTT.

This rearrangement joins TRBV10-3 to TRBJ2-2, with TRBD2 identical over 9 bases. Germline CDR1 and CDR2: ENHRY and SYGVKD. Germline trimming cut 3 bases from V and 5 bases from J; bases unmatched to any gene: 13. The CDR3 spans 18 residues. The CDR3: CAISESGIAGARTGELFF. The CDR3 nucleotides read TGTGCCATCAGTGAAAGTGGTATAGCGGGAGCAAGAACCGGGGAGCTGTTTTTT.

V and J are TRBV28 and TRBJ2-7; the match to TRBD1 covers 7 bases. V dropped 4 bases and J dropped 1; count of bases not matched to a gene: 4. The CDR3 extends over 14 amino acids. The germline V gene has CDR1 MDHEN and CDR2 SYDVKM. CDR3 sequence (DNA): TGTGCCAGCAGTTCCCCGACAGGGTCCTACGAGCAGTACTTC. It codes for CASSSPTGSYEQYF.

The chain carries TRBV5-6 and TRBJ2-1; D perhaps matches TRBD2 (6 bases). Looked up from germline, CDR1 is SGHDT and CDR2 is YYEEEE. The CDR3 has 19 amino acids. Trimming shortened V by 3 bases and J by 0 bases, and 22 bases separated the two germline ends. The DNA of the CDR3 is TGTGCCAGCAGCTCATATCCCGCCTTGGCGGGGAGCTCCTACAATGAGCAGTTCTTC. Protein sequence: CASSSYPALAGSSYNEQFF. Full variable domain (outside the CDR3, taken from reference TRBV5-6 and TRBJ2-1): DAGVTQSPTHLIKTRGQQVTLRCSPKSGHDTVSWYQQALGQGPQFIFQYYEEEERQRGNFPDRFSGHQFPNYSSELNVNALLLGDSALYLCASSSYPALAGSSYNEQFFGPGTRLTVL.

This clone was observed a few times. The chain uses TRBV29-1 and TRBJ2-7, with TRBD1 as a possible D gene (6 bases). This CDR3 is 16 amino acids long. CDR1 is SQVTM and CDR2 is ANQGSEA in the germline V gene. V was pared by 0 bases and J by 5 bases, with 20 bases between. The CDR3 DNA sequence: TGCAGCGTTGAAGATAGGGTCCTCAGGGGATCCAACGAGCAGTACTTC. Its translation: CSVEDRVLRGSNEQYF.

The gene calls are TRBV30 and TRBJ2-1; 11 nucleotides agree with TRBD2. V lost 0 bases and J lost 6; bases outside the gene matches: 4. Germline CDR1 GTSNPN, CDR2 SVGIG (reference sequence). The CDR3 contains 15 residues. In DNA, the CDR3 is TGTGCCTGGAGTGTACAACTAGCGGGAGTCAATGAGCAGTTCTTC. Translated, it gives CAWSVQLAGVNEQFF.

The chain couples TRBV18 to TRBJ1-5, with unresolved D. V shed 3 bases and J shed 6 bases, with 21 bases lying between them. CDR1 is KGHSH, CDR2 LQKENI, per germline. The CDR3 is 17 amino acids. Written as DNA, the CDR3 is TGTGCCAGCTCACCTACCCGGGATCCCCTCCGGGGTCAGCCCCAGCATTTT. This encodes CASSPTRDPLRGQPQHF.

The chain employs TRBV10-3 and TRBJ1-2, with 12 bases that match TRBD1. CDR1 is ENHRY and CDR2 is SYGVKD in the germline V gene. CDR3 size: 16 residues. Germline trimming cut 0 bases from V and 7 bases from J; bases unmatched to any gene: 6. CDR3 in DNA: TGTGCCATCAGTGAGTCGGGGGACAGGGGGCGATTTGGCTACACCTTC. Encoded protein: CAISESGDRGRFGYTF.

The V and J genes are TRBV5-1 and TRBJ2-5, with TRBD2 matching 11 bases. The J call may be in error: the DNA end matches TRBJ2-7 better. This CDR3 spans 15 amino acids. The V gene's germline CDR1 is SGHRS and CDR2 YFSETQ. This chain's CDR3 is CASSLALAGGNEQYF. In DNA form, the CDR3 reads TGCGCCAGCAGCTTGGCCCTAGCGGGAGGTAACGAGCAGTACTTC.

This chain joins TRBV6-6 and TRBJ2-1, with TRBD2 as a possible D gene (7 bases). Germline values: CDR1 MNHNY, CDR2 SVGAGI (reference sequence). This CDR3 region has 15 residues. V was shortened by 7 bases and J by 9 bases, with 22 bases between the two germline ends. The CDR3 loop reads CASILGGGEGGEQFF. The CDR3 DNA reads as TGTGCCAGCATTCTGGGGGGCGGGGAGGGTGGTGAGCAGTTCTTC.

This chain links TRBV2 with TRBJ2-7; a weak D match, TRBD2 (6 bases). This CDR3 is 15 amino acids long. V was trimmed by 4 bases and J by 4 bases, leaving 17 bases between them. Germline-derived CDR1 and CDR2 are SNHLY and FYNNEI. The CDR3 spells CASSASGTQTYEQYF. Written as DNA, the CDR3 is TGTGCCAGCAGTGCCTCCGGGACTCAAACTTACGAGCAGTACTTC.

V and J are TRBV10-3 and TRBJ1-1; D gene unclear. This CDR3 comprises 13 residues. Germline values: CDR1 ENHRY, CDR2 SYGVKD. V was shortened by 11 bases and J by 2 bases, with 15 bases between the two germline ends. The CDR3, as DNA: TGTGCCTCCAGGCCGGCCGATAACACTGAAGCTTTCTTT. This encodes CASRPADNTEAFF.

This clone is termed medium-sized. V and J are TRBV7-9 and TRBJ2-7, with unresolved D. V was trimmed by 2 bases and J by 6 bases, leaving 14 bases between them. The germline CDR1 and CDR2 sequences are SEHNR and FQNEAQ (reference sequence). The CDR3 loop spans 14 amino acids. The CDR3 sequence is CASSLWGISPEQYF. The CDR3 coding sequence is TGTGCCAGCAGCTTATGGGGAATTAGCCCCGAGCAGTACTTC.

V is TRBV5-4 and J is TRBJ2-5; 10 bases are shared with TRBD2. The length of the CDR3 is 16 residues. V was clipped by 3 bases and J by 5 bases; unmatched bases: 10. Germline loops: CDR1 SGHNT, CDR2 YYREEE (reference sequence). CDR3 in amino acids: CASSSGGGTSVETQYF. CDR3 in DNA: TGTGCCAGCAGCTCAGGGGGCGGGACTAGCGTGGAGACCCAGTACTTC. Variable domain in full (rest from reference TRBV5-4 and TRBJ2-5): ETGVTQSPTHLIKTRGQQVTLRCSSQSGHNTVSWYQQALGQGPQFIFQYYREEENGRGNFPPRFSGLQFPNYSSELNVNALELDDSALYLCASSSGGGTSVETQYFGPGTRLLVL.

The chain recombines TRBV7-2 with TRBJ1-1, with a possible D match to TRBD1 (5 bases). Germline V gene lookup returns CDR1 SGHTA and CDR2 FQGNSA. The CDR3 has 14 residues. V lost 1 base to trimming and J lost 5 bases, with 11 bases between them. The CDR3 sequence is CASSLVGAGTEAFF. CDR3 in DNA: TGTGCCAGCAGCTTAGTAGGGGCAGGGACTGAAGCTTTCTTT.

The gene calls are TRBV6-5 and TRBJ2-5; perhaps D is TRBD1 or TRBD2 (5 bases each). V gave up 2 bases and J gave up 2 bases, with 12 bases separating them. CDR1 MNHEY and CDR2 SVGAGI come from the germline V gene. The CDR3 length is 15 residues. The DNA of the CDR3 is TGTGCCAGCAGTTACACAGCGTGGGGGCAAGAGACCCAGTACTTC. It specifies CASSYTAWGQETQYF.

The gene calls are TRBV6-5 and TRBJ1-4; weak D call: TRBD1 (5 bases). The germline V gene encodes CDR1 MNHEY and CDR2 SVGAGI. The CDR3 has 14 residues. Trimming pared 6 bases from V and 3 bases from J, leaving 11 bases between. In DNA, the CDR3 is TGTGCCAGCAGATCACAGGTGCCTAATGAAAAACTGTTTTTT. Amino acid sequence: CASRSQVPNEKLFF.

The rearrangement joins TRBV7-2 to TRBJ2-1, with a weak D call TRBD2 (6 bases). The V gene lost 5 bases and the J gene lost 7 bases, with 12 bases spanning the gap. The V gene's germline CDR1 is SGHTA and CDR2 FQGNSA. The length of the CDR3 is 13 residues. The CDR3 nucleotides read TGTGCCAGCAGCCTTGGGACTTTGAATGAGCAGTTCTTC. Translation: CASSLGTLNEQFF. Looking up the rest from reference TRBV7-2 and TRBJ2-1 gives the full variable domain: GAGVSQSPSNKVTEKGKDVELRCDPISGHTALYWYRQSLGQGLEFLIYFQGNSAPDKSGLPSDRFSAERTGGSVSTLTIQRTQQEDSAVYLCASSLGTLNEQFFGPGTRLTVL.